These 24 T cell receptor beta chains were sequenced from one sample in a study of blood T cell repertoires in COVID-19. Data came from immunoSEQ multiplex PCR; TCRdb stores just in-frame clones and leaves some out. The sample includes 270,000 or so clones, approximately 81% of them seen just once. Sequences were obtained from peripheral blood. Source of these receptors: a woman aged 60-75 years with active or convalescent COVID-19.

The chain is built from TRBV7-6 and TRBJ2-7; 8 bases agree with TRBD1. Looked up from germline, CDR1 is SGHVS and CDR2 is FNYEAQ. This CDR3 is built from 16 residues. J gave up 7 bases and V 1 base, and 12 bases lay outside the gene matches. DNA of the CDR3: TGTGCCAGCAGCTTAGACCTAGGACAGGGCGCAAGGGAGCAGTACTTC. As protein: CASSLDLGQGAREQYF. Drawing the rest from reference TRBV7-6 and TRBJ2-7, the complete variable domain is GAGVSQSPRYKVTKRGQDVALRCDPISGHVSLYWYRQALGQGPEFLTYFNYEAQQDKSGLPNDRFSAERPEGSISTLTIQRTEQRDSAMYRCASSLDLGQGAREQYFGPGTRLTVT.

V usage is TRBV5-5 and J usage is TRBJ1-3; D gene ambiguous. The germline V and J ends were trimmed by 0 bases and 0 bases, with 16 bases remaining between them. The CDR3 has 18 residues. Germline CDR1 and CDR2: SGHKS and YYEKEE (reference sequence). CDR3 DNA: TGTGCCAGCAGCTTGGTACTAGGGTTTACGCACTCTGGAAACACCATATATTTT. It encodes CASSLVLGFTHSGNTIYF.

The chain employs TRBV11-3 and TRBJ2-1; D might be TRBD2 (5 bases). Germline CDR1 is SGHNT and CDR2 is YENEEA. Deletions cut 4 bases from V and 5 bases from J, with 9 bases between. The CDR3 is made up of 13 amino acids. In nucleotides, the CDR3 is TGTGCCAGCAGCTCCCGGACTCACAATGAGCAGTTCTTC. Translating it yields CASSSRTHNEQFF.

The chain couples TRBV5-4 to TRBJ2-5; D is undetermined. Per germline, CDR1 SGHNT and CDR2 YYREEE (reference sequence). Trimming removed 3 bases from V and 0 bases from J, with 12 bases in between. This CDR3 is built from 15 residues. CDR3 loop: CASSSPLSYQETQYF. In nucleotides, the CDR3 is TGTGCCAGCAGCTCCCCCCTCTCGTACCAAGAGACCCAGTACTTC.

The genes are TRBV5-5 and TRBJ2-7; D might be TRBD1 (5 bases). Between the trimmed V and J ends, which lost 1 base and 3 bases, there was a span of 23 bases. In germline, CDR1 is SGHKS, CDR2 YYEKEE (reference sequence). This CDR3 is built from 18 residues. CDR3 region: CASSLRGAIPTRNYEQYF. The CDR3 bases are TGTGCCAGCAGCTTGAGGGGCGCCATCCCCACCCGGAACTACGAGCAGTACTTC.

Concerning this clone itself: Other DNA sequences of this sample code for an identical CDR3. The chain recombines TRBV5-1 with TRBJ2-5, with TRBD2 matching over 13 bases. V lost 0 bases to trimming and J lost 2 bases; unmatched junction nucleotides: 1. The CDR3 has 16 amino acids. The germline gives CDR1 SGHRS, CDR2 YFSETQ. CDR3 nucleotides: TGCGCCAGCAGCTTGGCGACTAGCGGGGGGCAAGAGACCCAGTACTTC. It specifies CASSLATSGGQETQYF. The variable domain in full, completed from reference TRBV5-1 and TRBJ2-5, reads KAGVTQTPRYLIKTRGQQVTLSCSPISGHRSVSWYQQTPGQGLQFLFEYFSETQRNKGNFPGRFSGRQFSNSRSEMNVSTLELGDSALYLCASSLATSGGQETQYFGPGTRLLVL.

V usage is TRBV25-1 and J usage is TRBJ2-2; TRBD1 aligns across 7 bases. The germline gives CDR1 MGHDK, CDR2 SYGVNS. The CDR3 spans 14 residues. The junction had 7 bases not matched to a gene; V was cut back by 5 bases and J by 7 bases. The CDR3 sequence: CASSSYRGGGELFF. The CDR3 DNA sequence: TGTGCCAGCAGTTCGTACAGGGGTGGCGGGGAGCTGTTTTTT.

V and J are TRBV27 and TRBJ1-1, with 11 bases fitting TRBD1. CDR3 length equals 14 residues. With V trimmed by 5 bases and J by 2 bases, 1 base remained unmatched. The germline CDR1 and CDR2 sequences are MNHEY and SMNVEV (reference sequence). The DNA of the CDR3 is TGTGCCAGCAGTGGACAGGGGGCCAACACTGAAGCTTTCTTT. Translating gives CASSGQGANTEAFF.

The CDR3 reads CSVEGGISGNTIYF. The CDR3 DNA reads as TGCAGCGTTGAAGGGGGCATCTCTGGAAACACCATATATTTT. The gene calls are TRBV29-1 and TRBJ1-3; D possibly corresponds to TRBD1 (5 bases). Deletions cut 1 base from V and 0 bases from J, with 7 bases between. Looked up from germline, CDR1 is SQVTM and CDR2 is ANQGSEA. The CDR3 is 14 residues long.

The table lists this clone with many counts. Here the CDR3 reads CASSTDRGREAFF. CDR3 in DNA: TGTGCCAGTAGTACAGACAGGGGGAGGGAAGCTTTCTTT. This sequence joins TRBV19 and TRBJ1-1; 9 nucleotides line up with TRBD1. Unmatched junction bases numbered 5, after V lost 4 bases and J lost 8 bases. The CDR3 runs to 13 residues. Per germline, CDR1 LNHDA and CDR2 SQIVND (reference sequence).

The chain is built from TRBV29-1 and TRBJ1-1; 8 nucleotides line up with TRBD1. The V gene's germline CDR1 is SQVTM and CDR2 ANQGSEA. The J segment lost 1 base and the V segment lost 7 bases, leaving 5 bases of the junction unmatched. CDR3 length: 13 residues. The CDR3 DNA sequence: TGCAGCGCCCAGGACAGGGCGAACACTGAAGCTTTCTTT. Protein product: CSAQDRANTEAFF.

This clone was counted a few times. The rearrangement uses TRBV12-5 and TRBJ1-5; a possible D gene is TRBD1 (5 bases). CDR3 length: 12 residues. V lost 6 bases and J lost 7, with 10 bases in between. CDR1 LGHNT and CDR2 FRNRAP come from the germline V gene. CDR3 sequence (DNA): TGTGCTAGTGGGGAGGGGACCCAGCCCCAGCATTTT. Amino acids: CASGEGTQPQHF.

This chain uses TRBV12-3 or TRBV12-4 with TRBJ1-1; 9 bases match TRBD1. Trimming took 5 bases from V and 5 from J; bases not matched to a gene: 3. The CDR3 runs 13 residues. The CDR3 loop is CASSPGTGTEAFF. Here the CDR3 DNA reads TGTGCCAGCAGTCCCGGGACAGGGACTGAAGCTTTCTTT.

This chain connects TRBV2 to TRBJ2-2; D gene unclear. CDR3 length: 13 residues. V gave up 6 bases and J gave up 2 bases, with 7 bases separating them. CDR1 and CDR2 (germline): SNHLY, FYNNEI. CDR3 coding DNA: TGTGCCAGCAGCGAGGAAAACACCGGGGAGCTGTTTTTT. Translated, it gives CASSEENTGELFF.

The V call is TRBV28, the J call TRBJ1-6, with 7 bases fitting TRBD1. The germline CDR1 and CDR2 sequences are MDHEN and SYDVKM. The CDR3 is 17 amino acids. Losses at the gene ends were 7 bases for V and 7 bases for J; bases not matched to a gene: 16. This CDR3 is CASTYEPTGFRNSPLHF. Written as DNA, the CDR3 is TGTGCCAGCACGTACGAACCGACAGGGTTCCGGAATTCACCCCTCCACTTT. The full variable domain, with the rest looked up from reference TRBV28 and TRBJ1-6, is DVKVTQSSRYLVKRTGEKVFLECVQDMDHENMFWYRQDPGLGLRLIYFSYDVKMKEKGDIPEGYSVSREKKERFSLILESASTNQTSMYLCASTYEPTGFRNSPLHFGNGTRLTVT.

The rearrangement joins TRBV5-1 to TRBJ2-2, with D maybe TRBD1 (6 bases). Germline lookup yields CDR1 SGHRS and CDR2 YFSETQ. The CDR3 runs to 15 residues. V was clipped by 3 bases and J by 5 bases, with 14 bases between them. The CDR3 DNA is TGCGCCAGCAGCTGGGGGCGTGACGGGACCGGGGAGCTGTTTTTT. The encoded protein is CASSWGRDGTGELFF.

The chain carries TRBV2 and TRBJ2-3; 10 nucleotides line up with TRBD2. The CDR3 length is 17 residues. Germline CDR1 is SNHLY and CDR2 is FYNNEI. Unmatched junction bases numbered 7, after V lost 1 base and J lost 3 bases. The CDR3 DNA follows: TGTGCCAGCAGTGAAGATAGCGGGGGGCGGACGACAGATACGCAGTATTTT. This translates into CASSEDSGGRTTDTQYF. The variable domain in full, completed from reference TRBV2 and TRBJ2-3, reads EPEVTQTPSHQVTQMGQEVILRCVPISNHLYFYWYRQILGQKVEFLVSFYNNEISEKSEIFDDQFSVERPDGSNFTLKIRSTKLEDSAMYFCASSEDSGGRTTDTQYFGPGTRLTVL.

The gene calls are TRBV5-4 and TRBJ1-3; no clear D gene. The CDR3 totals 14 residues. With 9 bases removed from V and 0 bases from J, the gap between germline ends came to 13 bases. From germline, CDR1 is SGHNT and CDR2 YYREEE (reference sequence). The CDR3 here is CATSDSNSGNTIYF. DNA of the CDR3: TGTGCCACCTCTGACTCTAACTCTGGAAACACCATATATTTT.

This clone has just a few counts. The V gene is TRBV6-2 or TRBV6-3, the J gene TRBJ1-2; D not resolved. The V gene's germline CDR1 is MNHEY and CDR2 SVGEGT. The CDR3 sequence is 15 residues long. The germline V and J ends were trimmed by 6 bases and 2 bases, with 16 bases remaining between them. CDR3: CASSPAARLNYGYTF. The CDR3 bases are TGTGCCAGCAGCCCCGCAGCCAGACTAAACTATGGCTACACCTTC.

This sequence joins TRBV7-3 and TRBJ1-1, with D hard to call. The germline CDR1 and CDR2 sequences are SGHTA and FQGTGA. The length of the CDR3 is 12 residues. The germline V and J ends were trimmed by 4 bases and 6 bases, with 9 bases remaining between them. DNA of the CDR3: TGTGCCAGCAGCTCTCTGGCCCCTGAAGCTTTCTTT. Translating gives CASSSLAPEAFF.

The chain combines TRBV5-4 with TRBJ2-7, with TRBD1 as a possible D gene (6 bases). Trimming took 4 bases from V and 2 from J, leaving 16 bases between them. CDR3 size: 15 residues. CDR1 and CDR2 (germline): SGHNT, YYREEE (reference sequence). The CDR3 DNA sequence: TGTGCCAGCAGCGCGAGCGGCAGGGGTGCCTACGAGCAGTACTTC. Protein: CASSASGRGAYEQYF.

The chain joins TRBV7-2 to TRBJ2-5; TRBD2 aligns across 11 bases. This CDR3 region has 15 residues. Germline V gives CDR1 SGHTA, CDR2 FQGNSA. J lost 3 bases, V lost 5 bases, and 5 bases had no gene match. The CDR3 protein is CASSPQGLAEETQYF. In DNA form, the CDR3 reads TGTGCCAGCAGCCCACAGGGACTAGCGGAAGAGACCCAGTACTTC. Full variable domain (missing parts from reference TRBV7-2 and TRBJ2-5): GAGVSQSPSNKVTEKGKDVELRCDPISGHTALYWYRQSLGQGLEFLIYFQGNSAPDKSGLPSDRFSAERTGGSVSTLTIQRTQQEDSAVYLCASSPQGLAEETQYFGPGTRLLVL.

The chain links TRBV12-1 to TRBJ1-5; whether TRBD1, the table's D call, matches the DNA was not checked. TRBV12-1 has pseudogene status. CDR3 length: 20 amino acids. Written as DNA, the CDR3 is TGTGCCAGCAGCTCCGGGTCGGGTGGGATGACAGGGCTGGAGCAATCAGCCCAGCATTTT. It is translated as CASSSGSGGMTGLEQSAQHF.

The CDR3 DNA reads TGTGCCAGCAGCCAACCAACAGGGTGGCGCGACGAGCAGTACTTC. This gives the protein CASSQPTGWRDEQYF. The V call is TRBV16, the J call TRBJ2-7; tentatively, D is TRBD1 (6 bases). With 2 bases removed from V and 5 bases from J, the gap between germline ends came to 16 bases. Germline CDR1 and CDR2: KGHSY and FQNENV. The CDR3 consists of 15 residues.